A single sample gave rise to the 30 T cell receptor beta chains below, sequenced in a study of glioma-infiltrating T cells. TCR alpha and beta CDR3 regions were amplified from RNA using iRepertoire nested multiplex PCR. TCRdb analysed the multiplex PCR reads with MiXCR anew, one entry per CDR3 protein. This table holds more than 300,000 distinct CDR3 sequences, roughly 41% found once. What was sequenced was glioma tissue, nonneoplastic brain tissue, or PBMCs (not recorded which). These receptors all stem from a human donor with low-grade glioma or glioblastoma, undergoing nonglioma brain surgery, or in good health (not recorded which).

Remarks on this clonotype: A single base separates this from a much larger clone, so it may be a read error. The V call is TRBV6-2 or TRBV6-3, the J call TRBJ1-3; weak D call: TRBD1 (6 bases). Trimming left V 7 bases short and J 4 bases short, with 20 bases between. Germline lookup yields CDR1 MNHEY and CDR2 SVGEGT. The CDR3 contains 16 residues. The DNA for the CDR3 is TGTGCCAGCACCCCTCTTATGCGGCAGGGGGGAAACACCATATATTTT. Translating it yields CASTPLMRQGGNTIYF.

For this clonotype: One base away lies a much larger clone, so this may be a sequencing read error. This rearrangement joins TRBV15 to TRBJ1-2; no clear D. CDR3 size: 14 residues. Trimming took off 1 base at V and 3 bases at J, with 9 bases between the two ends. CDR1 is LNHNV and CDR2 is YYDKDF in the germline V gene (reference sequence). Written as DNA, the CDR3 is TGTGCCACCAGCAGAGGTTGGGCGGACTATGGCTACACCTTC. Amino acid sequence: CATSRGWADYGYTF.

Notes on this clonotype: An end of the junction differs from the germline gene, which may be a read error. CDR3 in amino acids: CSSSFFQGYEQYF. Here the CDR3 DNA reads TGTTCCAGCAGTTTCTTCCAGGGATACGAGCAGTACTTC. The J gene is TRBJ2-7, the V gene TRBV27, with TRBD1 as a possible D gene (5 bases). CDR1 is MNHEY and CDR2 is SMNVEV in the germline V gene (reference sequence). The length of the CDR3 is 13 residues.

The chain couples TRBV28 to TRBJ2-1; a weak D match, TRBD1 (6 bases). V was trimmed by 6 bases and J by 2 bases, leaving 14 bases between them. The CDR3 spans 15 residues. Germline CDR1 reads MDHEN; CDR2 reads SYDVKM. The CDR3 bases are TGTGCCAGCAGCGCAGGGGAAATCCCCTACAATGAGCAGTTCTTC. Its protein is CASSAGEIPYNEQFF. Complete variable domain (other parts from reference TRBV28 and TRBJ2-1): DVKVTQSSRYLVKRTGEKVFLECVQDMDHENMFWYRQDPGLGLRLIYFSYDVKMKEKGDIPEGYSVSREKKERFSLILESASTNQTSMYLCASSAGEIPYNEQFFGPGTRLTVL.

Notes on this clonotype: Given a much more abundant clone one base away, this may be a read error. The chain has TRBV27 and TRBJ1-6; D is undetermined. CDR3 length: 14 residues. The V gene lost 5 bases and the J gene lost 9 bases, with 14 bases spanning the gap. CDR1 is MNHEY, CDR2 SMNVEV, per germline (reference sequence). CDR3 DNA: TGTGCCAGCAGTCGCGCGTCGCGGGGTTCACCCCTCCACTTT. It yields the protein CASSRASRGSPLHF.

This clonotype was recorded many times. V is TRBV20-1 and J is TRBJ2-5, with 8 nucleotides matching TRBD1. This CDR3 region has 14 residues. Trimming took 1 base from V and 5 from J; bases not matched to a gene: 6. Germline CDR1 reads DFQATT; CDR2 reads SNEGSKA (reference sequence). In DNA, the CDR3 is TGCAGTGCTAGAGTCAGGACAGGGCCCGAGACCCAGTACTTC. Protein sequence: CSARVRTGPETQYF.

There are many counts of this clonotype. The rearrangement uses TRBV7-2 and TRBJ1-5, with D perhaps TRBD1 (5 bases). CDR1 SGHTA and CDR2 FQGNSA come from the germline V gene. The CDR3 loop spans 14 amino acids. The germline V and J ends were trimmed by 8 bases and 4 bases, with 15 bases remaining between them. CDR3 in amino acids: CASSGTASNQPQHF. The DNA for the CDR3 is TGTGCCAGCTCCGGGACGGCTTCTAATCAGCCCCAGCATTTT.

This chain uses TRBV2 with TRBJ2-7, with D uncertain. V lost 4 bases to trimming and J lost 2 bases, with 18 bases between them. Germline CDR1 SNHLY, CDR2 FYNNEI. This CDR3 contains 16 residues. CDR3 nucleotides: TGTGCCAGCAGTGGGGTCGCGTGGGATATTACCTACGAGCAGTACTTC. Translating gives CASSGVAWDITYEQYF.

As for this clonotype: A much larger clonotype is one base distant, so this may be a read error. This chain connects TRBV2 to TRBJ2-3, with 7 nucleotides matching TRBD1. The CDR3 spans 12 residues. With V trimmed by 9 bases and J by 8 bases, 8 bases remained unmatched. Germline assignment: CDR1 SNHLY and CDR2 FYNNEI. The chain's CDR3 is CARRLDRATQYF. The CDR3 DNA sequence: TGTGCCAGAAGACTCGACAGGGCTACGCAGTATTTT.

This clonotype was recorded at least ten times. This sequence joins TRBV6-5 and TRBJ1-1, with no clear D. CDR1 MNHEY and CDR2 SVGAGI come from the germline V gene. This CDR3 contains 15 residues. The V gene lost 0 bases and the J gene lost 2 bases, with 10 bases spanning the gap. As DNA, the CDR3 is TGTGCCAGCAGTTACTCGATGGGCAGAAACACTGAAGCTTTCTTT. This sequence encodes CASSYSMGRNTEAFF.

This clonotype was observed a few times. The gene calls are TRBV2 and TRBJ2-5; 7 nucleotides align to TRBD2. The germline V gene has CDR1 SNHLY and CDR2 FYNNEI. V was pared by 4 bases and J by 1 base, with 6 bases of the junction left unmatched. The CDR3 contains 15 residues. CDR3 in DNA: TGTGCCAGCAGTGCGTTAGCGGGCCTCCAAGAGACCCAGTACTTC. This sequence encodes CASSALAGLQETQYF.

This clonotype occurred a few times. The CDR3 spells CASSLGGANTEAFF. For the CDR3, the DNA is TGTGCCAGCAGTCTCGGGGGTGCAAACACTGAAGCTTTCTTT. The chain has TRBV2 and TRBJ1-1, with D perhaps TRBD1 (5 bases). Germline CDR1 is SNHLY and CDR2 is FYNNEI. V lost 5 bases and J lost 2, with 12 bases in between. The CDR3 totals 14 residues. The variable domain in full, with the rest retrieved from reference TRBV2 and TRBJ1-1, is EPEVTQTPSHQVTQMGQEVILRCVPISNHLYFYWYRQILGQKVEFLVSFYNNEISEKSEIFDDQFSVERPDGSNFTLKIRSTKLEDSAMYFCASSLGGANTEAFFGQGTRLTVV.

V usage is TRBV5-4 and J usage is TRBJ1-1; a possible D gene is TRBD1 (5 bases). This CDR3 spans 14 amino acids. Per germline, CDR1 SGHNT and CDR2 YYREEE (reference sequence). V was pared by 3 bases and J by 3 bases, with 12 bases between. The CDR3 protein is CASSSGGEDTEAFF. CDR3 bases: TGTGCCAGCAGCTCGGGAGGGGAGGACACTGAAGCTTTCTTT.

A few counts support this clonotype. The rearrangement joins TRBV20-1 to TRBJ1-6; D unclear. Germline CDR1 reads DFQATT; CDR2 reads SNEGSKA (reference sequence). The CDR3 spans 14 residues. V was shortened by 2 bases and J by 0 bases, with 5 bases between the two germline ends. The CDR3 sequence is CSARHSSYNSPLHF. For the CDR3, the DNA is TGCAGTGCTAGACACAGCTCCTATAATTCACCCCTCCACTTT.

This clonotype was seen at least ten times. The chain links TRBV20-1 to TRBJ2-1; TRBD1 or TRBD2 may be the D gene (6 bases each). The germline V gene has CDR1 DFQATT and CDR2 SNEGSKA (reference sequence). Trimming stripped 4 bases from V and 4 bases from J, with 11 bases between. The CDR3 runs 13 residues. CDR3 protein: CSAKEGGYNEQFF. The DNA for the CDR3 is TGCAGTGCTAAGGAGGGGGGTTACAATGAGCAGTTCTTC.

The chain recombines TRBV4-3 with TRBJ2-1; 12 bases are a match to TRBD2. The CDR3 runs to 17 residues. Germline V gene lookup returns CDR1 LGHNA and CDR2 YSLEER. The ends lost 1 base at V and 7 bases at J; junction bases unmatched: 8. The CDR3 bases are TGCGCCAGCAGCCAAGGAAAGGGGCTAGCGGGAGGGAATGAGCAGTTCTTC. Its protein is CASSQGKGLAGGNEQFF.

The J gene is TRBJ2-7, the V gene TRBV25-1, with TRBD2 matching 9 bases. Trimming cost V 1 base and J 1 base; bases outside gene matches: 8. CDR1 is MGHDK, CDR2 SYGVNS, per germline. The CDR3 is made up of 17 amino acids. Written as DNA, the CDR3 is TGTGCCAGCAGTGAATCGATTAGCGGGGGCCATTCCTACGAGCAGTACTTC. Protein product: CASSESISGGHSYEQYF.

A word on this clonotype: A read error is likely, as this CDR3 ends without the conserved phenylalanine or tryptophan. V is TRBV7-2 and J is TRBJ2-1; TRBD2 aligns across 10 bases. The V gene end was trimmed by 4 bases and the J gene end by 7 bases; junction bases not matched to a gene: 7. The germline CDR1 and CDR2 sequences are SGHTA and FQGNSA. The CDR3 sequence is 15 residues long. Written as DNA, the CDR3 is TGTGCCAGCAGCTCCGGGACTAGCGTTAGAAATGAGCAGTTCCTC. Translated, it gives CASSSGTSVRNEQFL.

The V call is TRBV27, the J call TRBJ2-1, with 7 bases lining up with TRBD2. This CDR3 is built from 17 residues. Losses at the gene ends were 2 bases for V and 7 bases for J; bases not matched to a gene: 14. Germline V gene sequence: CDR1 MNHEY, CDR2 SMNVEV (reference sequence). CDR3: CASSLRWGGGFVNEQFF. The CDR3 DNA sequence: TGTGCCAGCAGTTTAAGGTGGGGGGGAGGATTTGTGAATGAGCAGTTCTTC.

The chain links TRBV20-1 to TRBJ2-7; TRBD2 agrees at 11 bases. With V trimmed by 5 bases and J by 0 bases, 6 bases remained unmatched. The CDR3 extends over 15 amino acids. The germline V gene has CDR1 DFQATT and CDR2 SNEGSKA (reference sequence). CDR3 in amino acids: CSAETSGSLSYEQYF. The CDR3 nucleotides are TGCAGTGCTGAAACTAGCGGGAGTCTCTCCTACGAGCAGTACTTC.

This clonotype came up many times. V gene TRBV27 combines with J gene TRBJ2-3, with D perhaps TRBD2 (5 bases). Germline CDR1 and CDR2: MNHEY and SMNVEV (reference sequence). V gave up 7 bases and J gave up 0 bases, with 17 bases separating them. The CDR3 extends over 16 amino acids. CDR3 sequence reads: CASTPLGFSSTDTQYF. The CDR3 nucleotides are TGTGCCAGCACCCCACTAGGGTTTTCAAGCACAGATACGCAGTATTTT.

The count of this clonotype is one. This chain links TRBV5-4 with TRBJ1-2; D is unresolved. Looked up from germline, CDR1 is SGHNT and CDR2 is YYREEE (reference sequence). V was shortened by 0 bases and J by 7 bases, with 16 bases between the two germline ends. CDR3 length equals 15 residues. CDR3: CASSLVPASWSGYTF. The CDR3 nucleotides read TGTGCCAGCAGCTTGGTACCAGCGAGTTGGAGTGGCTACACCTTC.

V usage is TRBV4-3 and J usage is TRBJ2-1; 7 bases are a match to TRBD1. CDR1 and CDR2 from the germline V gene are LGHNA and YSLEER. The CDR3 spans 15 residues. V shed 1 base, J shed 9 bases, and the junction held 9 bases outside the gene matches. The CDR3 nucleotides are TGCGCCAGCAGCCAAGTCGAAAGGGGGCTCGGTGAGCAGTTCTTC. As protein: CASSQVERGLGEQFF.

This clonotype has at least ten counts. The V gene is TRBV27, the J gene TRBJ1-2; TRBD1 aligns across 8 bases. Looked up from germline, CDR1 is MNHEY and CDR2 is SMNVEV (reference sequence). This CDR3 has 15 residues. The V and J ends lost 3 bases and 8 bases, in that order; junction bases with no gene match: 11. This CDR3 reads CASSFGSGGIYGYTF. The CDR3 DNA sequence: TGTGCCAGCAGTTTTGGGTCAGGGGGCATTTACGGCTACACCTTC.

On this clonotype: The junction departs from germline at one end; a sequencing error may be responsible. The DNA of the CDR3 is TGCGCCAACAGCCAAGAGGGGACAGCCTACGAGCAGTACTTC. Translating gives CANSQEGTAYEQYF. The chain links TRBV4-1 to TRBJ2-7, with TRBD1 matching 7 bases. CDR1 and CDR2 (germline): MGHRA, YSYEKL. The CDR3 contains 14 residues.

V gene TRBV27 combines with J gene TRBJ2-5; no firm D call. The germline V gene has CDR1 MNHEY and CDR2 SMNVEV (reference sequence). Trimming removed 7 bases from V and 7 bases from J, with 16 bases in between. There are 13 residues in the CDR3. This CDR3 reads CASISLGRWTQYF. The CDR3 coding sequence is TGTGCCAGCATTTCTCTTGGACGGTGGACCCAGTACTTC.

This clonotype showed up just once. Mismatch with germline at one junction end may stem from a read error. The chain links TRBV28 to TRBJ2-7; TRBD1 matches 9 bases. Per the germline V gene, CDR1 is MDHEN and CDR2 is SYDVKM. The CDR3 is 17 residues long. CDR3 in DNA: TGTGCCGGCAGGCTACGCGATTGGCGGGACAGGGTCTACGAGCAGTACTTC. Residues: CAGRLRDWRDRVYEQYF.

At least ten counts were recorded for this clonotype. The chain has TRBV27 and TRBJ1-1, with 8 bases identical to TRBD1. J gave up 4 bases and V 6 bases, and 4 bases lay outside the gene matches. CDR1 is MNHEY, CDR2 SMNVEV, per germline (reference sequence). This CDR3 has 13 residues. The CDR3 reads CASRDRAPTEAFF. The CDR3 DNA follows: TGTGCCAGCAGGGACAGGGCGCCCACTGAAGCTTTCTTT.

Worth noting for this clonotype: With a much larger clone just one base away, this may be a read error. This chain links TRBV6-6 with TRBJ2-7, with D unresolved. Germline assignment: CDR1 MNHNY and CDR2 SVGAGI (reference sequence). The CDR3 consists of 13 residues. CDR3 sequence (DNA): TGTGCCATCAGTTACGCGGCTTCCTACGAGCAGTACTTC. This encodes CAISYAASYEQYF.

As to this clonotype: An end of the junction differs from the germline gene, which may be a read error. CDR3 bases: TGTGCCATCAGCTTTACTAGCGGGAGGGGGTCCTACAATGAGCAGTTCTTC. Its translation: CAISFTSGRGSYNEQFF. The chain has TRBV7-2 and TRBJ2-1, with TRBD2 matching 13 bases. This CDR3 has 17 residues. CDR1 is SGHTA, CDR2 FQGNSA, per germline.